These 31 T cell receptor beta chains came from one sample sequenced in a study of T cell responses to AZD1222 COVID-19 vaccine. Generated by immunoSEQ multiplex PCR, the TCRdb table keeps only in-frame clones and is missing some. The sample carries about 99,000 clones, around nine tenths recorded once. Here the sequenced sample was peripheral blood, taken 28 days after the second dose of the MenACWY control vaccine. The receptors originated from an adult who received the MenACWY meningococcal vaccine as a control.

V and J are TRBV6-2 or TRBV6-3 and TRBJ1-5; D uncertain. The CDR3 has 14 amino acids. Per the germline V gene, CDR1 is MNHEY and CDR2 is SVGEGT. V lost 4 bases and J lost 10, with 17 bases in between. The CDR3, as DNA: TGTGCCAGCAGTTTGAGAACTCTCCCTTTTCCCCAGCATTTT. Amino acids: CASSLRTLPFPQHF.

The J gene is TRBJ2-7, the V gene TRBV7-9, with 9 bases lining up with TRBD1. The CDR3 sequence is 14 residues long. CDR1 and CDR2 (germline): SEHNR, FQNEAQ (reference sequence). With V trimmed by 5 bases and J by 3 bases, 5 bases remained unmatched. The DNA of the CDR3 is TGTGCCAGCAGCCCGCGGGACAGGGTCTACGAGCAGTACTTC. Protein product: CASSPRDRVYEQYF.

The chain links TRBV5-5 to TRBJ2-3; the D gene is possibly TRBD2 (8 bases). The CDR3 length is 16 residues. The V and J ends lost 6 bases and 2 bases respectively, with 19 bases between them. Per germline, CDR1 SGHKS and CDR2 YYEKEE (reference sequence). As DNA, the CDR3 is TGTGCCAGCACCCGGGAGGGGGCGCGGGTCACAGATACGCAGTATTTT. It is translated as CASTREGARVTDTQYF.

This clone was seen more than once but under ten times. The rearrangement joins TRBV6-5 to TRBJ1-6; 11 positions match TRBD1. The CDR3 has 13 amino acids. The germline V gene encodes CDR1 MNHEY and CDR2 SVGAGI. The V and J ends lost 6 bases and 13 bases, in that order; junction bases with no gene match: 5. This chain's CDR3 is CASRGTGGHPLHF. In DNA, the CDR3 is TGTGCCAGCAGGGGGACAGGGGGTCACCCCCTCCACTTT.

The chain recombines TRBV6-1 with TRBJ1-3; the D gene is possibly TRBD1 (6 bases). Deletions cut 4 bases from V and 3 bases from J, with 16 bases between. Germline CDR1 is MNHNS and CDR2 is SASEGT. This CDR3 has 16 residues. The CDR3 region is CASSASDRSGGNTIYF. The CDR3 region has the DNA TGTGCCAGCAGTGCCTCAGACAGGTCTGGTGGAAACACCATATATTTT.

The J gene is TRBJ1-2, the V gene TRBV19; no clear D gene. The CDR3 is 13 residues long. The V and J ends lost 0 bases and 5 bases respectively, with 7 bases between them. Germline loops: CDR1 LNHDA, CDR2 SQIVND (reference sequence). The CDR3 sequence: CASSIDSLYGYTF. Written as DNA, the CDR3 is TGTGCCAGTAGTATAGATTCCCTTTATGGCTACACCTTC.

The J gene is TRBJ2-7, the V gene TRBV5-1; D may be TRBD1 or TRBD2 (5 bases each). Germline V CDR1 and CDR2: SGHRS, YFSETQ. Trimming pared 0 bases from V and 5 bases from J, leaving 9 bases between. The CDR3 covers 13 residues. CDR3 sequence (DNA): TGCGCCAGCAGCTTGGTCAGGGACGACGAGCAGTACTTC. It translates to CASSLVRDDEQYF.

This chain connects TRBV7-2 to TRBJ1-2; 8 nucleotides agree with TRBD1. CDR1 is SGHTA and CDR2 is FQGNSA in the germline V gene. V shed 5 bases and J 5 bases; nucleotides not matched to a gene: 4. CDR3 size: 13 residues. The CDR3 sequence: CASSAGQDYGYTF. CDR3 in DNA: TGTGCCAGCAGCGCGGGACAGGATTATGGCTACACCTTC.

The J gene is TRBJ2-3, the V gene TRBV6-4; no reliable D call. V was shortened by 2 bases and J by 5 bases, with 8 bases between the two germline ends. Germline V gene lookup returns CDR1 MRHNA and CDR2 SNTAGT. This CDR3 has 13 amino acids. Written as DNA, the CDR3 is TGTGCCAGCAGTGACCAGGTTGGAGATACGCAGTATTTT. It encodes CASSDQVGDTQYF.

The V and J genes are TRBV19 and TRBJ2-3; 9 positions agree with TRBD1. V lost 5 bases, J lost 2 bases, and 8 bases stayed unmatched. The germline gives CDR1 LNHDA, CDR2 SQIVND (reference sequence). CDR3 length equals 16 residues. The DNA for the CDR3 is TGTGCCAGTAGTGGACAGGGGTATCCCCACACAGATACGCAGTATTTT. Protein product: CASSGQGYPHTDTQYF. Using reference TRBV19 and TRBJ2-3 for the parts outside the CDR3, the full variable domain is DGGITQSPKYLFRKEGQNVTLSCEQNLNHDAMYWYRQDPGQGLRLIYYSQIVNDFQKGDIAEGYSVSREKKESFPLTVTSAQKNPTAFYLCASSGQGYPHTDTQYFGPGTRLTVL.

This clone was seen a handful of times. The rearrangement joins TRBV4-1 to TRBJ2-2; D not certain. Trimming removed 1 base from V and 6 bases from J, with 15 bases in between. The CDR3 length is 16 residues. From germline, CDR1 is MGHRA and CDR2 YSYEKL. CDR3 in amino acids: CASSQVDFFTPGELFF. DNA for the CDR3: TGCGCCAGCAGCCAAGTTGATTTCTTTACGCCCGGGGAGCTGTTTTTT.

This clone occurred once. DNA of the CDR3: TGTGCCAGCAGTGCTGGTGGCGGCCGTTACAATGAGCAGTTCTTC. Protein: CASSAGGGRYNEQFF. The rearrangement links TRBV25-1 to TRBJ2-1; no clear D. The germline V gene encodes CDR1 MGHDK and CDR2 SYGVNS. This CDR3 region has 15 residues. V was clipped by 4 bases and J by 4 bases, with 14 bases between them. Looking up the rest from reference TRBV25-1 and TRBJ2-1 gives the full variable domain: EADIYQTPRYLVIGTGKKITLECSQTMGHDKMYWYQQDPGMELHLIHYSYGVNSTEKGDLSSESTVSRIRTEHFPLTLESARPSHTSQYLCASSAGGGRYNEQFFGPGTRLTVL.

This rearrangement joins TRBV5-1 to TRBJ2-7; tentatively, D is TRBD1 (6 bases). The CDR3 has 16 residues. Germline loops: CDR1 SGHRS, CDR2 YFSETQ. V lost 4 bases, J lost 1 base, and 18 bases lay in between. The CDR3 nucleotides read TGCGCCAGCAGCAAAAGGGACACGGGGTTGTCCTACGAGCAGTACTTC. Its protein is CASSKRDTGLSYEQYF.

The rearrangement uses TRBV6-2 or TRBV6-3 and TRBJ1-2; D gene uncertain. The CDR3 has 16 residues. The V gene lost 5 bases and the J gene lost 2 bases, with 18 bases spanning the gap. Germline CDR1 is MNHEY and CDR2 is SVGEGT. The CDR3 here is CASSVGRSQRNYGYTF. The CDR3 nucleotides read TGTGCCAGCAGTGTCGGGAGATCGCAAAGAAACTATGGCTACACCTTC.

The CDR3 region is CASSIGDTGLDTQYF. CDR3 DNA: TGTGCCAGTAGTATTGGAGATACGGGGTTAGATACGCAGTATTTT. The chain uses TRBV19 and TRBJ2-3, with D perhaps matching TRBD2 (5 bases). The CDR3 consists of 15 residues. Trimming shortened V by 3 bases and J by 5 bases, and 15 bases separated the two germline ends. CDR1 is LNHDA and CDR2 is SQIVND in the germline V gene (reference sequence).

The CDR3 DNA sequence: TGCGCCAGCAGCCCTGGAGAAAGCACAGATACGCAGTATTTT. As protein: CASSPGESTDTQYF. The chain carries TRBV5-1 and TRBJ2-3; no clear D. Germline CDR1 and CDR2: SGHRS and YFSETQ. This CDR3 has 14 residues. The V end lost 4 bases, the J end lost 0 bases, and 9 bases lay between the germline ends.

The chain uses TRBV29-1 and TRBJ1-2; tentative D call: TRBD1 (5 bases). The germline gives CDR1 SQVTM, CDR2 ANQGSEA. This CDR3 is built from 14 residues. V shed 1 base and J shed 8 bases, with 17 bases lying between them. CDR3 in amino acids: CSVEGSEARGGYTF. The CDR3 bases are TGCAGCGTTGAAGGGTCAGAGGCCCGGGGGGGCTACACCTTC.

The gene calls are TRBV7-9 and TRBJ2-5; weak D call: TRBD1 (5 bases). CDR3 length: 15 residues. CDR1 is SEHNR, CDR2 FQNEAQ, per germline (reference sequence). Trimming took 0 bases from V and 0 from J, leaving 8 bases between them. The CDR3 coding sequence is TGTGCCAGCAGCTTAGCGCAGACAGACCAAGAGACCCAGTACTTC. This sequence encodes CASSLAQTDQETQYF.

V is TRBV19 and J is TRBJ1-6, with D perhaps matching TRBD1 (5 bases). The V end lost 5 bases, the J end lost 11 bases, and 16 bases lay between the germline ends. The CDR3 totals 14 residues. Germline V gene sequence: CDR1 LNHDA, CDR2 SQIVND (reference sequence). The CDR3 nucleotides read TGTGCCAGTAGTCACGGGACTGTTCTGACACCCCTCCACTTT. Translated: CASSHGTVLTPLHF.

This chain joins TRBV11-2 and TRBJ2-1, with 15 bases lining up with TRBD2. V shed 8 bases, J shed 10 bases, and the junction held 9 bases outside the gene matches. CDR3 length: 15 residues. CDR1 is SGHAT and CDR2 is FQNNGV in the germline V gene. CDR3 amino acids: CASGSGLAGGREQFF. CDR3 DNA sequence: TGTGCCAGCGGGTCAGGACTAGCGGGGGGGCGAGAGCAGTTCTTC.

This chain links TRBV19 with TRBJ1-6; 9 bases fit TRBD1. Germline V gene data show CDR1 as LNHDA and CDR2 as SQIVND (reference sequence). Trimming cost V 4 bases and J 10 bases; bases outside gene matches: 5. This CDR3 contains 14 residues. The CDR3 DNA is TGTGCCAGTAGTACGGGACAGGGTTGGTCACCCCTCCACTTT. Translation: CASSTGQGWSPLHF.

The chain couples TRBV24-1 to TRBJ1-6; D gene uncertain. This CDR3 region has 14 residues. The germline CDR1 and CDR2 sequences are KGHDR and SFDVKD. V was shortened by 4 bases and J by 6 bases, with 9 bases between the two germline ends. CDR3 protein: CATSESMGNSPLHF. Here the CDR3 DNA reads TGTGCCACCAGTGAGAGCATGGGTAATTCACCCCTCCACTTT.

The chain is built from TRBV27 and TRBJ2-5; 7 nucleotides match TRBD2. This CDR3 has 14 residues. Germline lookup yields CDR1 MNHEY and CDR2 SMNVEV (reference sequence). V dropped 2 bases and J dropped 3; count of bases not matched to a gene: 3. The DNA of the CDR3 is TGTGCCAGCAGTTTAAGCCGGGGGGAAGAGACCCAGTACTTC. Translating gives CASSLSRGEETQYF.

This chain links TRBV5-1 with TRBJ2-7; D unresolved. The germline CDR1 and CDR2 sequences are SGHRS and YFSETQ. CDR3 length: 12 residues. V was cut by 2 bases and J by 3 bases, with 6 bases left in between. The CDR3 DNA is TGCGCCAGCAGCTTATATAGCTACGAGCAGTACTTC. It encodes CASSLYSYEQYF.

This clone has just one count. The chain carries TRBV6-5 and TRBJ1-4, with D perhaps matching TRBD1 (5 bases). Germline V gene lookup returns CDR1 MNHEY and CDR2 SVGAGI. V shed 0 bases and J shed 7 bases, with 12 bases lying between them. The CDR3 runs 15 residues. The CDR3 region is CASSYSRGIGEKLFF. CDR3 DNA: TGTGCCAGCAGTTACTCGAGGGGTATTGGTGAAAAACTGTTTTTT.

The chain joins TRBV2 to TRBJ2-5; D is unresolved. The germline V and J ends were trimmed by 6 bases and 3 bases, with 5 bases remaining between them. Looked up from germline, CDR1 is SNHLY and CDR2 is FYNNEI. There are 11 residues in the CDR3. CDR3 sequence reads: CASRVEETQYF. In nucleotides, the CDR3 is TGTGCCAGCAGGGTAGAAGAGACCCAGTACTTC.

The chain employs TRBV18 and TRBJ2-2; D is undetermined. The V end lost 1 base, the J end lost 0 bases, and 15 bases lay between the germline ends. There are 18 residues in the CDR3. Germline V gene data show CDR1 as KGHSH and CDR2 as LQKENI. For the CDR3, the DNA is TGTGCCAGCTCACCACTACGGAGCCCCTCAGCGAACACCGGGGAGCTGTTTTTT. Translation: CASSPLRSPSANTGELFF.

The chain is built from TRBV28 and TRBJ1-2, with D tentatively TRBD1 (6 bases). Per the germline V gene, CDR1 is MDHEN and CDR2 is SYDVKM. The length of the CDR3 is 13 residues. Trimming removed 5 bases from V and 2 bases from J, with 9 bases in between. DNA for the CDR3: TGTGCCAGCAGTCTACAGGGAAACTATGGCTACACCTTC. Protein sequence: CASSLQGNYGYTF.

The chain couples TRBV6-5 to TRBJ2-2; 7 bases match TRBD1. Trimming cost V 9 bases and J 7 bases; bases outside gene matches: 11. Per germline, CDR1 MNHEY and CDR2 SVGAGI. This CDR3 contains 14 residues. CDR3 DNA sequence: TGTGCCAGTAAGACAGGGAGAAATAGCGGGGAGCTGTTTTTT. It codes for CASKTGRNSGELFF.

Relative to its sample, this clone is medium-sized. Different DNA sequences within this sample yield the same CDR3. The chain is built from TRBV6-5 and TRBJ1-2; 11 nucleotides match TRBD1. With V trimmed by 0 bases and J by 4 bases, 4 bases remained unmatched. Germline lookup yields CDR1 MNHEY and CDR2 SVGAGI. The CDR3 covers 16 residues. CDR3 in amino acids: CASSYSRTGGGYGYTF. For the CDR3, the DNA is TGTGCCAGCAGTTACTCTCGGACAGGGGGCGGCTATGGCTACACCTTC.

The V gene is TRBV4-3, the J gene TRBJ1-6; no firm D call. Trimming cost V 1 base and J 0 bases, with 13 bases left between them. The CDR3 has 18 amino acids. CDR1 LGHNA and CDR2 YSLEER come from the germline V gene. CDR3 bases: TGCGCCAGCAGCCAAGGTGGAACCGTTAGCTCCTATAATTCACCCCTCCACTTT. It translates to CASSQGGTVSSYNSPLHF.